The source of this T cell receptor (beta chain) is a study of T cell repertoires in cytomegalovirus infection. Only a few counts were recorded for this clonotype. No antigen is known for it. Study-level findings and limits: The cumulative frequency of public TCR beta families distinguished individuals who carried CMV together with the relevant HLA.

MiXCR, run by TCRdb on the reads, gives a single entry per CDR3 protein. In the table there are 150,000 to 200,000 distinct CDR3 sequences, roughly 30% of which are singletons. V dropped 8 bases and J dropped 11 bases, with 15 bases sitting between them. CDR1 and CDR2 (germline): MNHNY, SVGAGI (reference sequence). The CDR3 consists of 12 residues. The V and J genes are TRBV6-6 and TRBJ1-4; tentative D call: TRBD1 (6 bases). The clonotype was recovered from a human donor in good health (CMV status not recorded). Some clones in this sample may be carry-over from other donors' samples. What was sequenced was PBMCs. CDR3 amino acids: CASGFVQGKLFF. CDR3 coding DNA: TGTGCCAGCGGTTTCGTCCAGGGGAAACTGTTTTTT.